These 16 T cell receptor beta chains share one sample of origin, sequenced in a study of cytomegalovirus exposure and HLA in healthy donors. A multiplex PCR was run with 60 Vbeta primers and 13 Jbeta primers. The data were produced by immunoSEQ multiplex PCR, yet TCRdb's version contains in-frame clones alone and is incomplete. The data show about 160,000 clones, with roughly 84% seen just once and 0.8% to 1.3% held by the top ten. The sequencing sample was made of PBMCs. Receptor source: a man under 40 in good health and CMV-seronegative.

This clone was counted once. V is TRBV18 and J is TRBJ1-2; TRBD1 matches at 7 bases. V shed 1 base and J 7 bases; nucleotides not matched to a gene: 9. This CDR3 is 15 amino acids long. Per germline, CDR1 KGHSH and CDR2 LQKENI. In DNA form, the CDR3 reads TGTGCCAGCTCACCACTCGACAGGGCTGATGGTGGCTACACCTTC. Translation: CASSPLDRADGGYTF.

This clone was found once. The chain combines TRBV5-4 with TRBJ1-3; the match to TRBD1 covers 9 bases. This CDR3 is 15 amino acids long. CDR1 SGHNT and CDR2 YYREEE come from the germline V gene (reference sequence). The V and J ends lost 9 bases and 0 bases, in that order; junction bases with no gene match: 7. The CDR3 DNA reads as TGTGCCACCGGGGGACAGGGCAACTCTGGAAACACCATATATTTT. Its translation is CATGGQGNSGNTIYF.

The gene calls are TRBV6-1 and TRBJ2-7; D gene ambiguous. Germline CDR1 reads MNHNS; CDR2 reads SASEGT. The CDR3 has 11 amino acids. The V gene lost 6 bases and the J gene lost 0 bases, with 3 bases spanning the gap. CDR3 in DNA: TGTGCCAGCAGGAGCTCCTACGAGCAGTACTTC. This codes for CASRSSYEQYF.

V is TRBV10-2 and J is TRBJ2-7; D is perhaps TRBD2 (5 bases). Per germline, CDR1 WSHSY and CDR2 SAAADI. V lost 6 bases to trimming and J lost 2 bases, with 8 bases between them. This CDR3 is 12 amino acids long. The CDR3 spells CASRAGAYEQYF. The CDR3 DNA follows: TGCGCCAGCAGAGCCGGGGCCTACGAGCAGTACTTC.

The genes are TRBV11-1 and TRBJ2-7; TRBD1 aligns across 9 bases. CDR3 length: 15 residues. From germline, CDR1 is SGHAT and CDR2 FQDESV (reference sequence). The ends lost 3 bases at V and 4 bases at J; junction bases unmatched: 7. Here the CDR3 DNA reads TGTGCCAGCAGCTTTGTGGGGACAGGGAAGTACGAGCAGTACTTC. Its protein product is CASSFVGTGKYEQYF.

The chain recombines TRBV4-1 with TRBJ1-3; D is unclear. Trimming removed 2 bases from V and 4 bases from J, with 21 bases in between. This CDR3 has 18 amino acids. Germline lookup yields CDR1 MGHRA and CDR2 YSYEKL. The CDR3: CASSQLSPDWWYGNTIYF. The CDR3 region has the DNA TGCGCCAGCAGCCAACTCTCTCCAGATTGGTGGTACGGAAACACCATATATTTT.

The rearrangement uses TRBV7-9 and TRBJ2-1; 11 nucleotides match TRBD2. Looked up from germline, CDR1 is SEHNR and CDR2 is FQNEAQ (reference sequence). The J segment lost 5 bases and the V segment lost 3 bases, leaving 6 bases of the junction unmatched. The CDR3 has 16 residues. CDR3 region: CASSLATSGMNNEQFF. The CDR3, as DNA: TGTGCCAGCAGCTTGGCGACTAGCGGGATGAACAATGAGCAGTTCTTC.

J is TRBJ2-7 and V is TRBV6-6; D may be TRBD1 (6 bases). Germline lookup yields CDR1 MNHNY and CDR2 SVGAGI (reference sequence). V lost 2 bases, J lost 3 bases, and 11 bases lay in between. The CDR3 loop spans 14 amino acids. CDR3 residues: CASSYGGQIYEQYF. CDR3 DNA sequence: TGTGCCAGCAGTTACGGGGGCCAGATCTACGAGCAGTACTTC.

The rearrangement uses TRBV6-6 and TRBJ2-7; 11 bases fit TRBD2. V shed 6 bases, J shed 2 bases, and the junction held 9 bases outside the gene matches. This CDR3 is 16 amino acids long. Germline V gene sequence: CDR1 MNHNY, CDR2 SVGAGI (reference sequence). This chain's CDR3 is CASSPLTSGKTYEQYF. Here the CDR3 DNA reads TGTGCCAGCAGCCCCTTGACTAGCGGGAAGACCTACGAGCAGTACTTC.

The CDR3 sequence is CASSTGFQPQHF. The CDR3 DNA sequence: TGTGCCAGTAGTACAGGGTTTCAGCCCCAGCATTTT. The genes are TRBV19 and TRBJ1-5; perhaps TRBD1 as D (5 bases). The CDR3 runs 12 residues. Trimming cost V 4 bases and J 6 bases, with 7 bases left between them. Germline V gene sequence: CDR1 LNHDA, CDR2 SQIVND (reference sequence).

This chain links TRBV5-6 with TRBJ2-3; TRBD2 matches 8 bases. CDR1 is SGHDT, CDR2 YYEEEE, per germline. The CDR3 covers 13 residues. Trimming removed 1 base from V and 9 bases from J; junction bases left unmatched: 4. CDR3 bases: TGTGCCAGCAGCTTGCGGGGGGGGCGCACGCAGTATTTT. It specifies CASSLRGGRTQYF.

The J gene is TRBJ1-5, the V gene TRBV27; possibly TRBD1 for D (5 bases). Looked up from germline, CDR1 is MNHEY and CDR2 is SMNVEV (reference sequence). Trimming took off 6 bases at V and 7 bases at J, with 16 bases between the two ends. The length of the CDR3 is 14 residues. The DNA of the CDR3 is TGTGCCAGCAGGGCAGTACGCCGGGGGCAGCCCCAGCATTTT. This codes for CASRAVRRGQPQHF.

The chain couples TRBV30 to TRBJ1-4; no definite D call. V shed 2 bases and J shed 0 bases, with 7 bases lying between them. The CDR3 has 14 amino acids. Germline V lookup: CDR1 GTSNPN, CDR2 SVGIG (reference sequence). CDR3 residues: CAWSTRATNEKLFF. DNA of the CDR3: TGTGCCTGGAGTACTAGGGCAACTAATGAAAAACTGTTTTTT.

This rearrangement joins TRBV19 to TRBJ1-1; D gene ambiguous. Germline CDR1 and CDR2: LNHDA and SQIVND (reference sequence). Trimming removed 3 bases at V and 11 bases at J, with 16 bases between. The CDR3 runs 13 residues. The CDR3 loop reads CASSINLDSGAFF. CDR3 in DNA: TGTGCCAGTAGTATCAACCTGGACTCTGGGGCTTTCTTT.

This clone was seen just once. The chain uses TRBV19 and TRBJ2-1; D is perhaps TRBD2 (5 bases). CDR3 length: 17 residues. Trimming took 3 bases from V and 1 from J, leaving 16 bases between them. Germline loops: CDR1 LNHDA, CDR2 SQIVND (reference sequence). As DNA, the CDR3 is TGTGCCAGTAGTATGCCTTTAGCGAGCGCGTCCTACAATGAGCAGTTCTTC. Translation: CASSMPLASASYNEQFF.

The rearrangement uses TRBV5-1 and TRBJ1-6; tentatively, D is TRBD1 (5 bases). The CDR3 totals 13 residues. Trimming took off 1 base at V and 11 bases at J, with 10 bases between the two ends. The germline V gene has CDR1 SGHRS and CDR2 YFSETQ. CDR3 in amino acids: CASSLSGGAPLHF. The CDR3, as DNA: TGCGCCAGCAGCTTGAGCGGGGGAGCACCCCTCCACTTT.